What follows describes a single TCR beta chain. Its antigen is currently not known. No base-level quality is on record; no much larger clone is a single base apart. The library was generated by 5' RACE. Sequenced on an Illumina HiSeq 2500. A second PCR of roughly 6 to 11 cycles was run with a J-beta primer mix and a sample-barcoded 5' primer. A unique molecular identifier was introduced onto each TCR beta cDNA molecule by a template-switch 5' adaptor carrying 12 random nucleotides. Each sample yielded at least 2.5 million CDR3-containing paired-end reads. First-strand cDNA was synthesized from all RNA with the Mint cDNA synthesis kit, primed by a TRBC-specific oligonucleotide. Following uracil-DNA glycosylase treatment, a first 18-cycle PCR with universal primers M1SS and BC2_uni_R was performed on all cDNA. As for how the authors treated the data: Normalization of each sample was performed by random selection of 1 million high-quality reads, each carrying a distinct molecular identifier. Reads sharing molecular identifiers were discarded rather than binned into consensus sequences. MiTCR, set to a Q25 quality threshold and the strictest error-elimination algorithm, was used for CDR3 identification, clonotype clustering and error correction. A nonparametric unseen species model using Euler transformation provided a lower-bound estimate of total TCR beta diversity. TCRdb trimmed public reads at Q25 via fastp, called clones via MiXCR and kept in-frame beta chains. All rows with the same CDR3 protein become a single entry with the most common DNA and genes. The V and J calls shown here were made by TCRdb, not taken from the authors' results. Present in this sample are approximately 1,000,000 distinct CDR3 sequences, less than 50% of which were seen just once. The ten largest clonotypes hold 15% to 20% of the sample.

Including cysteine and phenylalanine, the CDR3 has 15 amino acids. Solely the CDR3 DNA is kept, with 45 bases framed from the first base. CDR1 and CDR2 are read off the germline V gene (reference sequence) as PRHDT and FYEKMQ. V and J lose 0 bases and 10 bases, and a span of 16 bases separates them. The donors were some 36 Caucasian individuals from Russia, aged roughly 6 to 95 years, who were systemically healthy. Each donor gave approximately 9.4 milliliters of peripheral blood, drawn into EDTA-treated Vacutainer tubes. PBMCs were isolated by Ficoll-Paque density-gradient centrifugation, with at least 7 million obtained per sample. Total RNA was extracted from PBMCs with Trizol reagent, with at least 6 micrograms obtained per sample. For every donor, flow cytometry on a PBMC aliquot measured the percentage of naive CD45RAhigh/CD27high T cells. This entry is derived from a study of blood T cells in healthy people across ages (dated by TCRdb to about 2015). A note on the overall study: Template switching captured roughly one uniquely barcoded TCR beta cDNA molecule per two T cells in model experiments. The study measured age-related changes in TCR beta repertoire diversity using deep sequencing normalized with unique cDNA molecular identifiers. The donors were divided into four age groups: young (average approximately 17 years), middle-aged (about 40), aged (roughly 66) and long-lived (about 84). To avoid experimental bias, donors of different ages were randomly spread across the sequencing lanes. The study analyzed two additional independent replicas of 1 million unique cDNA reads from the same blood draw for two donors, one aged 18 to 29 and one aged 80 or older.

The paper's findings and limits, for the study overall: The percentage of naive T cells measured by flow cytometry correlated strongly with observed TCR beta diversity. Estimates of total diversity from one million sequenced T cells were regarded as lower bounds and underestimates. As age increased, observed TCR beta diversity per million T cells dropped in a roughly linear way, and a significant reduction was already evident by age 40. Conclusive comparison of naive and antigen-experienced compartments was prevented by the profiling of bulk unsorted PBMCs. Compared with the aged group, more naive CD4+ T cells, fewer expanded clones and increased TCR diversity were shown by the long-lived group, suggesting age selection. Donor CMV infection status was unknown, potentially confounding age-related changes in expanded clonotypes.

The sequenced material came from blood. The chain employs TRBV13 and TRBJ2-1, with the D segment identity uncertain. The clonotype comes from a woman aged 55 to 70 in good health. The nucleotide sequence reads as follows: TGTGCCAGCAGCTTAGGCCGCGGAACAGCCTACGAGCAGTTCTTC. Its coded protein is CASSLGRGTAYEQFF.